Listed here is a single TCR beta chain. Its matching antigen is unknown. RNA extraction used unfractionated whole blood as the source of total RNA. TCRdb independently ran MiXCR on the 5' RACE reads; one entry per CDR3 protein. In the table there are some 78,000 distinct CDR3 sequences, 7.7% of which are singletons. These data originate in a study of human T cells and chemical hapten exposure. Findings of the study overall: The number of TCRs above 1 in 1000 frequency did not change after DPC sensitization.

V was cut by 7 bases and J by 0 bases, with 21 bases left in between. The CDR3 is 17 residues long. Germline V gene sequence: CDR1 ENHRY, CDR2 SYGVKD. The chain couples TRBV10-3 to TRBJ1-1; possible D gene TRBD1, 6 bases. This sequence was found in a male donor in good health. CDR3 coding DNA: TGTGCCATCATGGCGAGGACGGCAGGGGCCATGAACACTGAAGCTTTCTTT. Its protein is CAIMARTAGAMNTEAFF.